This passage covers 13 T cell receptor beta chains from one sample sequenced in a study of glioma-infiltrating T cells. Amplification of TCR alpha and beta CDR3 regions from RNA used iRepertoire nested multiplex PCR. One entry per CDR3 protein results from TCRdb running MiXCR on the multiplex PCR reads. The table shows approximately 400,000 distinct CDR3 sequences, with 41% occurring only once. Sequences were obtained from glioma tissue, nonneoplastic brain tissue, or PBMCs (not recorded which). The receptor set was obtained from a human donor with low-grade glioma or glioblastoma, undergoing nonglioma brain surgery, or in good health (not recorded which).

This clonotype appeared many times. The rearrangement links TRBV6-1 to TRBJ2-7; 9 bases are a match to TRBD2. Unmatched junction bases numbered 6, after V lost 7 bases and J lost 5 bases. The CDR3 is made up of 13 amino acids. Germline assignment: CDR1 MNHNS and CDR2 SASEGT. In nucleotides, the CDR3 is TGTGCCAGCAAAGGACTAGCGCGGAACGAGCAGTACTTC. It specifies CASKGLARNEQYF.

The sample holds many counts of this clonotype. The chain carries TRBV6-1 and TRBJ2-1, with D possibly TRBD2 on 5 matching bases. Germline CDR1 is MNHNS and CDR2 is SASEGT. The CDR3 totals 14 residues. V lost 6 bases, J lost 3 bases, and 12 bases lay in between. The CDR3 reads CASSLSGGYNEQFF. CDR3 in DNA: TGTGCCAGCAGCCTAAGCGGCGGCTACAATGAGCAGTTCTTC.

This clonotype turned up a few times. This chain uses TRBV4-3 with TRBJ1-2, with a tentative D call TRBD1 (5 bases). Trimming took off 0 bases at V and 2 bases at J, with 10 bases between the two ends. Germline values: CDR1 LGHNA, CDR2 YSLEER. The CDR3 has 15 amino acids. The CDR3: CASSQEPGRNYGYTF. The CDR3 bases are TGCGCCAGCAGCCAAGAACCAGGGAGGAACTATGGCTACACCTTC.

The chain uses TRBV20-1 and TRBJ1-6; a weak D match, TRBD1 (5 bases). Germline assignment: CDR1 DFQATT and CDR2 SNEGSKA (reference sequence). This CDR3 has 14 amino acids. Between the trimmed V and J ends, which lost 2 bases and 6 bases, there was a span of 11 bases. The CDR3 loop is CSARQEGSNSPLHF. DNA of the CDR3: TGCAGTGCTAGACAAGAGGGGAGTAATTCACCCCTCCACTTT.

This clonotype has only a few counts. The CDR3 DNA sequence: TGTGCCAGCAGCTTAGGGAACATCCTAGAGACCCAGTACTTC. It encodes CASSLGNILETQYF. The J gene is TRBJ2-5, the V gene TRBV5-6; D unresolved. The CDR3 sequence is 14 residues long. Germline-derived CDR1 and CDR2 are SGHDT and YYEEEE. Deletions cut 2 bases from V and 4 bases from J, with 12 bases between.

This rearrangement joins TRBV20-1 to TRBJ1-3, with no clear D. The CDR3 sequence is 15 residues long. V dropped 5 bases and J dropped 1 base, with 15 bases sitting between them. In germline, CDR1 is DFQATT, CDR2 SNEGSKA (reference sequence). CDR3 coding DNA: TGCAGTGCTTTGACACCTCCATGGTCTGGAAACACCATATATTTT. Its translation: CSALTPPWSGNTIYF.

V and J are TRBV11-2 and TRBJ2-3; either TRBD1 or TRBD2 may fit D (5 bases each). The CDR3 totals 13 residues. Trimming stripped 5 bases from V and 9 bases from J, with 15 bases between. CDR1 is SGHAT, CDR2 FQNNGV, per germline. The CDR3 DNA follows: TGTGCCAGCAGCCAAAGACGGGACCACACGCAGTATTTT. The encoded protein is CASSQRRDHTQYF.

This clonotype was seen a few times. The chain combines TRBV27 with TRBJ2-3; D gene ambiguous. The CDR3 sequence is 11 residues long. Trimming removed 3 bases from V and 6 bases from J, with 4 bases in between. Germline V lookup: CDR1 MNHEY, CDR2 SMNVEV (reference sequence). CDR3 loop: CASSFLDTQYF. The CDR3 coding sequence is TGTGCCAGCAGTTTCCTGGATACGCAGTATTTT.

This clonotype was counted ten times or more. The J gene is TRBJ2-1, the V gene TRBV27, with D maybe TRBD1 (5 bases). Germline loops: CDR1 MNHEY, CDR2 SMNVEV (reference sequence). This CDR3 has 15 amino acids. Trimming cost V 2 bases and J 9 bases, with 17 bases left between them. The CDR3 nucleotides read TGTGCCAGCAGTTTACAGCGTCCTGGGGCAAGTGAGCAGTTCTTC. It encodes CASSLQRPGASEQFF.

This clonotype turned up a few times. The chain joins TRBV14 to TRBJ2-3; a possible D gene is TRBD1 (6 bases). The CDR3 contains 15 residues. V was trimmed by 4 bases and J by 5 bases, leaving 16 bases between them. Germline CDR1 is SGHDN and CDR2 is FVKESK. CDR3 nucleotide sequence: TGTGCCAGCAGCCCCGGACAGTTTGACGGAGATACGCAGTATTTT. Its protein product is CASSPGQFDGDTQYF.

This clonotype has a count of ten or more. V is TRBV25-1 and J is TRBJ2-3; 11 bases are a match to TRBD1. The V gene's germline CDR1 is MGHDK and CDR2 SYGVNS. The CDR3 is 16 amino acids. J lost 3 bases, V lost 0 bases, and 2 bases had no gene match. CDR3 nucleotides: TGTGCCAGCAGTGAATACGGACAGGGGGCGACAGATACGCAGTATTTT. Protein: CASSEYGQGATDTQYF.

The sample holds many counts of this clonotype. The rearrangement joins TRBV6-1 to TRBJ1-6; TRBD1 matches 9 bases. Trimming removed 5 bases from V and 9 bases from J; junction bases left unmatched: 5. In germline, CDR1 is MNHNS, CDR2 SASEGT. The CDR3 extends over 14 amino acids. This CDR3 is CASSFRDRASPLHF. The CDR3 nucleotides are TGTGCCAGCAGTTTTCGGGACAGGGCTTCACCCCTCCACTTT.

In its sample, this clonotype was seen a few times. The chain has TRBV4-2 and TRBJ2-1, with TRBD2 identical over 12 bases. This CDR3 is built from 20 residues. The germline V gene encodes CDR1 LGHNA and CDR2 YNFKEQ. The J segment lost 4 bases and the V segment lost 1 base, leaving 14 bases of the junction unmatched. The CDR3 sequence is CASSQAFSPGLAGIYNEQFF. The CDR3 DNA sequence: TGTGCCAGCAGCCAAGCTTTCTCCCCAGGACTAGCGGGAATATACAATGAGCAGTTCTTC.